Sequencing of this TCR beta chain was carried out in a study of shared clonotypes between healthy human individuals. Here immunoSEQ multiplex PCR was the method, and the copy in TCRdb shows in-frame clones only, minus some. Here the sample spans around 600,000 clones, almost 97% being singletons. Germline V gene data show CDR1 as LNHDA and CDR2 as SQIVND (reference sequence). The CDR3 spans 14 residues. V was pared by 7 bases and J by 0 bases, with 7 bases between. The clonotype was recovered from a woman in her twenties or thirties in good health. The sequenced material came from naive CD4+ T cells sorted from blood. As to subset: CD45RA+ positively selected. This chain links TRBV19 with TRBJ2-6; D gene uncertain. In DNA, the CDR3 is TGTGCCAGTAAACCAGACTCTGGGGCCAACGTCCTGACTTTC. This sequence encodes CASKPDSGANVLTF.